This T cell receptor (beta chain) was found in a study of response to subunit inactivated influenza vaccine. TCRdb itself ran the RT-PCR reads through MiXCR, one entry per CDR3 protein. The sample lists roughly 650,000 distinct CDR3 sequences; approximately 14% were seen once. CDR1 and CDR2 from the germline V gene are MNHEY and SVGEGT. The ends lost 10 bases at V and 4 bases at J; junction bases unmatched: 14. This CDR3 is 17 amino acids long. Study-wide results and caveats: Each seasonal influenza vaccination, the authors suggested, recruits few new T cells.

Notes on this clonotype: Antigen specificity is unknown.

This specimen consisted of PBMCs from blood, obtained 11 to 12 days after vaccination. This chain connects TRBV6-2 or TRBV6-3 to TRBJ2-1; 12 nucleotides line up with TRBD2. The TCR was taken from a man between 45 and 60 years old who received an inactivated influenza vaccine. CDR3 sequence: CATLRASGTSGYNEQFF. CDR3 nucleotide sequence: TGTGCCACGCTACGTGCCTCCGGGACTAGCGGGTACAATGAGCAGTTCTTC.